What follows is one T cell receptor (beta chain) and its context. Its matching antigen is unknown. J gave up 10 bases and V 1 base, and 5 bases lay outside the gene matches. CDR3 size: 13 residues. Germline V lookup: CDR1 SGHVS, CDR2 FQNEAQ. The data are from a study of cytomegalovirus exposure and HLA in healthy donors. With 60 Vbeta and 13 Jbeta primers, the PCR was carried out. The protocol was immunoSEQ multiplex PCR, while the TCRdb copy is restricted to in-frame clones and leaves out a portion. The sample lists around 130,000 clones, about 80% occurring once. Study-level results: Roughly uniform sequencing depth across donors was assumed, possibly incorrectly.

This TCR came from a boy between 2 and 10 years old in good health and CMV-seronegative. The sample was PBMCs. The chain combines TRBV7-8 with TRBJ1-2, with 8 nucleotides matching TRBD1. CDR3 loop: CASSLGTGRDYTF. The CDR3, as DNA: TGTGCCAGCAGCTTAGGGACAGGGCGTGACTACACCTTC.